A single sample gave rise to the 20 T cell receptor beta chains below, sequenced in a study of early stage breast cancer tumors. Measured with immunoSEQ multiplex PCR; TCRdb has only the in-frame clones, and not every one. The table lists tens of thousands of clones, roughly 73% of them singletons. Sequenced: blood. These receptors were obtained from a person in their 40s with breast cancer.

The chain joins TRBV5-5 to TRBJ2-7, with D perhaps being TRBD1 or TRBD2 (5 bases each). The CDR3 runs to 15 residues. V was shortened by 0 bases and J by 7 bases, with 17 bases between the two germline ends. Germline values: CDR1 SGHKS, CDR2 YYEKEE (reference sequence). For the CDR3, the DNA is TGTGCCAGCAGCTTGGGTGAGGGGATCGTTGGGGAGCAGTACTTC. The encoded protein is CASSLGEGIVGEQYF.

This chain connects TRBV18 to TRBJ2-7; tentatively, D is TRBD1 (6 bases). Trimming removed 1 base at V and 5 bases at J, with 18 bases between. Germline V gene lookup returns CDR1 KGHSH and CDR2 LQKENI. This CDR3 contains 16 residues. The CDR3 region has the DNA TGTGCCAGCTCACCACGCCAGGTGCAGGGGTCGCACGAGCAGTACTTC. It codes for CASSPRQVQGSHEQYF.

V gene TRBV19 combines with J gene TRBJ1-5; no clear D. The V end was cut by 10 bases, the J end by 6 bases, with 16 bases between. The V gene's germline CDR1 is LNHDA and CDR2 SQIVND (reference sequence). The CDR3 spans 13 residues. CDR3: CATGERAGQPQHF. The CDR3 DNA follows: TGTGCCACCGGGGAGAGGGCTGGTCAGCCCCAGCATTTT.

The genes are TRBV5-1 and TRBJ2-7; 8 nucleotides agree with TRBD2. After removal of 0 bases from V and 5 bases from J, the junction contained 7 bases not matched to a gene. This CDR3 is 15 amino acids long. Per the germline V gene, CDR1 is SGHRS and CDR2 is YFSETQ. CDR3 sequence reads: CASSLAAGVLNEQYF. The CDR3 DNA reads TGCGCCAGCAGCTTGGCAGCGGGAGTTCTCAACGAGCAGTACTTC.

CDR3 sequence: CASSPGLELLTDTQYF. The CDR3 DNA sequence: TGTGCCAGCAGCCCGGGACTAGAACTTCTCACAGATACGCAGTATTTT. The chain has TRBV11-3 and TRBJ2-3; TRBD2 matches at 8 bases. The germline V gene encodes CDR1 SGHNT and CDR2 YENEEA. This CDR3 spans 16 amino acids. V shed 5 bases and J 2 bases; nucleotides not matched to a gene: 9. Based on the CDR3 plus reference TRBV11-3 and TRBJ2-3, the full variable domain is EAGVVQSPRYKIIEKKQPVAFWCNPISGHNTLYWYLQNLGQGPELLIRYENEEAVDDSQLPKDRFSAERLKGVDSTLKIQPAELGDSAVYLCASSPGLELLTDTQYFGPGTRLTVL.

The rearrangement uses TRBV7-9 and TRBJ2-7; 7 bases agree with TRBD1. CDR1 is SEHNR, CDR2 FQNEAQ, per germline (reference sequence). V lost 5 bases and J lost 1; bases outside the gene matches: 5. The CDR3 covers 14 residues. Here the CDR3 DNA reads TGTGCCAGCAGCCAGGACAGGAGTTCCTACGAGCAGTACTTC. It encodes CASSQDRSSYEQYF.

The genes are TRBV23-1 and TRBJ1-4, with D possibly TRBD1 on 6 matching bases. TRBV23-1 is filed as an ORF, its function uncertain. The CDR3 loop spans 16 amino acids. Trimming removed 7 bases at V and 7 bases at J, with 22 bases between. The CDR3, as DNA: TGCGCCAGCACTCACCGTTCGTACAGGGAAGGTGAAAAACTGTTTTTT. Protein sequence: CASTHRSYREGEKLFF.

The chain couples TRBV29-1 to TRBJ1-1; D is unresolved. The CDR3 consists of 13 residues. Germline V gene data show CDR1 as SQVTM and CDR2 as ANQGSEA. Trimming took 4 bases from V and 2 from J, leaving 11 bases between them. This chain's CDR3 is CSVVSAVNTEAFF. CDR3 bases: TGCAGCGTTGTTTCGGCCGTAAACACTGAAGCTTTCTTT.

This clone was seen a handful of times. The chain couples TRBV6-5 to TRBJ1-2; D is perhaps TRBD1 (6 bases). The CDR3 loop spans 12 amino acids. Trimming removed 10 bases from V and 4 bases from J, with 13 bases in between. Germline-derived CDR1 and CDR2 are MNHEY and SVGAGI. The CDR3 loop reads CATTQGTYGYTF. CDR3 nucleotide sequence: TGTGCCACTACACAGGGAACCTATGGCTACACCTTC.

This clone was seen a few times. V is TRBV19 and J is TRBJ1-1; D is uncertain. The CDR3 spans 15 residues. Germline V CDR1 and CDR2: LNHDA, SQIVND (reference sequence). Trimming pared 4 bases from V and 2 bases from J, leaving 14 bases between. CDR3 sequence: CASSTTGTFNTEAFF. The CDR3 region has the DNA TGTGCCAGTAGTACTACCGGCACCTTCAACACTGAAGCTTTCTTT.

This clone was counted a single time. This chain connects TRBV11-3 to TRBJ2-3; TRBD2 aligns across 13 bases. The ends lost 5 bases at V and 2 bases at J; junction bases unmatched: 7. CDR1 is SGHNT and CDR2 is YENEEA in the germline V gene. This CDR3 spans 17 amino acids. The chain's CDR3 is CASSKRTSGSSTDTQYF. CDR3 nucleotide sequence: TGTGCCAGCAGCAAACGGACTAGCGGGAGTTCCACAGATACGCAGTATTTT. The variable domain in full, with the rest retrieved from reference TRBV11-3 and TRBJ2-3, is EAGVVQSPRYKIIEKKQPVAFWCNPISGHNTLYWYLQNLGQGPELLIRYENEEAVDDSQLPKDRFSAERLKGVDSTLKIQPAELGDSAVYLCASSKRTSGSSTDTQYFGPGTRLTVL.

This clone was detected only once. The chain combines TRBV7-9 with TRBJ2-5; D perhaps matches TRBD1 (6 bases). The CDR3 length is 11 residues. CDR1 is SEHNR, CDR2 FQNEAQ, per germline (reference sequence). Between the trimmed V and J ends, which lost 5 bases and 7 bases, there was a span of 8 bases. CDR3 sequence reads: CASSEGGTQYF. CDR3 sequence (DNA): TGTGCCAGCAGCGAAGGGGGGACCCAGTACTTC.

This chain joins TRBV6-1 and TRBJ2-7, with 10 bases fitting TRBD1. The CDR3 is 13 residues long. V lost 8 bases to trimming and J lost 5 bases; unmatched junction nucleotides: 6. Germline V CDR1 and CDR2: MNHNS, SASEGT. Here the CDR3 reads CASRGTGVHEQYF. Written as DNA, the CDR3 is TGTGCCAGCCGGGGGACAGGGGTCCACGAGCAGTACTTC.

The chain employs TRBV7-9 and TRBJ2-1; tentative D call: TRBD1 (5 bases). Trimming took off 1 base at V and 8 bases at J, with 6 bases between the two ends. The CDR3 has 12 residues. In germline, CDR1 is SEHNR, CDR2 FQNEAQ (reference sequence). The CDR3 bases are TGTGCCAGCAGCTTAGTGGGGCATGAGCAGTTCTTC. Residues: CASSLVGHEQFF.

This sequence joins TRBV18 and TRBJ1-5; no definite D call. CDR1 is KGHSH and CDR2 is LQKENI in the germline V gene. This CDR3 contains 13 residues. Trimming took off 6 bases at V and 4 bases at J, with 10 bases between the two ends. CDR3 nucleotides: TGTGCCAGCTCTCCCGGCCTGAATCAGCCCCAGCATTTT. It encodes CASSPGLNQPQHF.

The chain couples TRBV5-1 to TRBJ2-5; 10 bases align to TRBD1. The V and J ends lost 4 bases and 5 bases, in that order; junction bases with no gene match: 11. The CDR3 covers 16 residues. In germline, CDR1 is SGHRS, CDR2 YFSETQ. CDR3 loop: CASSVEPGQGRETQYF. CDR3 DNA sequence: TGCGCCAGCAGCGTGGAACCGGGACAGGGGAGGGAGACCCAGTACTTC.

This clone was picked up one time. The chain uses TRBV7-9 and TRBJ2-7, with 14 bases fitting TRBD2. Germline-derived CDR1 and CDR2 are SEHNR and FQNEAQ (reference sequence). This CDR3 is built from 16 residues. Germline trimming cut 6 bases from V and 6 bases from J; bases unmatched to any gene: 10. CDR3: CASSNRGLAGATEQYF. CDR3 nucleotide sequence: TGTGCCAGCAGTAACAGGGGACTAGCGGGAGCGACCGAGCAGTACTTC.

This chain connects TRBV15 to TRBJ2-1, with TRBD1 matching over 7 bases. V trimming: 5 bases; J trimming: 0 bases; junction bases outside the gene matches: 16. Germline CDR1 and CDR2: LNHNV and YYDKDF (reference sequence). The CDR3 length is 19 residues. CDR3 nucleotides: TGTGCCACCAGCCAAGGCGCCGGACAGGCCTTTGCCTCCTACAATGAGCAGTTCTTC. Translated: CATSQGAGQAFASYNEQFF.

Here the CDR3 DNA reads TGTGCCAGCAGCTTAGCGCTTTGGGGGTATGACACTGAAGCTTTCTTT. Its protein product is CASSLALWGYDTEAFF. The rearrangement links TRBV7-2 to TRBJ1-1; TRBD1 is a possible D gene (5 bases). Trimming removed 0 bases at V and 3 bases at J, with 14 bases between. Germline lookup yields CDR1 SGHTA and CDR2 FQGNSA. This CDR3 has 16 amino acids.

This rearrangement joins TRBV6-5 to TRBJ2-2; D gene unclear. CDR3 length: 14 residues. CDR1 and CDR2 (germline): MNHEY, SVGAGI. Trimming stripped 0 bases from V and 3 bases from J, with 5 bases between. As DNA, the CDR3 is TGTGCCAGCAGTTACTCGCCGGACACCGGGGAGCTGTTTTTT. Protein sequence: CASSYSPDTGELFF.